A single sample is the source of the 16 T cell receptor beta chains below, sequenced in a study of shared clonotypes between healthy human individuals. Only in-frame clones appear in the TCRdb table, and some are missing; sequencing was by immunoSEQ multiplex PCR. This table has some 2 million clones, roughly 94% appearing once. The sequencing input was naive CD4+ T cells sorted from blood. Subset here: CD45RA+ positively selected. Every receptor here comes from a man younger than 30 in good health.

This chain links TRBV19 with TRBJ2-1; 8 bases are shared with TRBD2. The length of the CDR3 is 15 residues. Germline V gene sequence: CDR1 LNHDA, CDR2 SQIVND (reference sequence). J gave up 4 bases and V 5 bases, and 7 bases lay outside the gene matches. The CDR3 here is CASSQPGLVYNEQFF. In DNA form, the CDR3 reads TGTGCCAGTAGTCAACCGGGACTAGTGTACAATGAGCAGTTCTTC. Based on the CDR3 plus reference TRBV19 and TRBJ2-1, the full variable domain is DGGITQSPKYLFRKEGQNVTLSCEQNLNHDAMYWYRQDPGQGLRLIYYSQIVNDFQKGDIAEGYSVSREKKESFPLTVTSAQKNPTAFYLCASSQPGLVYNEQFFGPGTRLTVL.

Comments on this clone: Different DNA sequences within this sample yield the same CDR3. V usage is TRBV7-8 and J usage is TRBJ2-7; 7 bases are shared with TRBD1. CDR3 length: 13 residues. Germline loops: CDR1 SGHVS, CDR2 FQNEAQ. With 5 bases clipped from V and 6 bases from J, the junction kept 7 bases outside the gene matches. This chain's CDR3 is CASSTRQGGEQYF. The CDR3 region has the DNA TGTGCCAGCAGCACCAGACAGGGCGGCGAGCAGTACTTC.

This sequence joins TRBV5-1 and TRBJ2-7; TRBD2 matches 8 bases. The trim removed 5 bases at V and 6 bases at J, leaving 16 bases unmatched. CDR1 is SGHRS, CDR2 YFSETQ, per germline. The CDR3 runs to 16 residues. CDR3 in amino acids: CASSPRASGSDREQYF. CDR3 coding DNA: TGCGCCAGCAGTCCCAGGGCCAGCGGGAGTGATCGCGAGCAGTACTTC.

The CDR3 bases are TGTGCCAGCAGCCAGGGACAGAAGAATTCACCCCTCCACTTT. It is translated as CASSQGQKNSPLHF. This rearrangement joins TRBV5-6 to TRBJ1-6, with 7 nucleotides matching TRBD1. The J segment lost 7 bases and the V segment lost 4 bases, leaving 5 bases of the junction unmatched. Germline V CDR1 and CDR2: SGHDT, YYEEEE. CDR3 size: 14 residues.

The chain joins TRBV2 to TRBJ1-3, with TRBD1 identical over 8 bases. This CDR3 has 15 amino acids. Germline trimming cut 6 bases from V and 2 bases from J; bases unmatched to any gene: 6. In germline, CDR1 is SNHLY, CDR2 FYNNEI. The DNA for the CDR3 is TGTGCCAGCAGCGACAGGGGACTGGCTGGAAACACCATATATTTT. Translation: CASSDRGLAGNTIYF.

J is TRBJ2-2 and V is TRBV6-6; 11 nucleotides agree with TRBD1. CDR1 MNHNY and CDR2 SVGAGI come from the germline V gene (reference sequence). J gave up 7 bases and V 7 bases, and 8 bases lay outside the gene matches. This CDR3 has 15 amino acids. CDR3 protein: CASKRDRGEIGELFF. The DNA for the CDR3 is TGTGCCAGCAAAAGGGACAGGGGGGAAATCGGGGAGCTGTTTTTT.

The rearrangement uses TRBV7-9 and TRBJ2-2, with 9 bases matching TRBD2. The CDR3 is 15 amino acids. V lost 7 bases to trimming and J lost 3 bases; unmatched junction nucleotides: 6. Germline lookup yields CDR1 SEHNR and CDR2 FQNEAQ (reference sequence). CDR3: CASTRGGADTGELFF. CDR3 sequence (DNA): TGTGCCAGCACCCGCGGGGGGGCGGACACCGGGGAGCTGTTTTTT.

This chain joins TRBV10-2 and TRBJ1-1; no clear D. Trimming took 5 bases from V and 6 from J, leaving 16 bases between them. Germline V lookup: CDR1 WSHSY, CDR2 SAAADI. The CDR3 loop spans 14 amino acids. The CDR3 DNA reads as TGCGCCAGCAGTCTAGTGCAAGTAGGGTCTGAAGCTTTCTTT. Translating gives CASSLVQVGSEAFF.

The chain employs TRBV11-2 and TRBJ1-2; 12 nucleotides align to TRBD1. In germline, CDR1 is SGHAT, CDR2 FQNNGV. V shed 6 bases, J shed 14 bases, and the junction held 10 bases outside the gene matches. This CDR3 region has 13 residues. CDR3 nucleotides: TGTGCCAGCAGGGAGGGACAGGGGGCTGGAGAAACCTTC. Translated, it gives CASREGQGAGETF.

The V and J genes are TRBV2 and TRBJ1-6; maybe TRBD1 (5 bases). The CDR3 totals 14 residues. V lost 7 bases to trimming and J lost 9 bases, with 16 bases between them. Germline V gene sequence: CDR1 SNHLY, CDR2 FYNNEI. The CDR3 loop is CASNPSGTRSPLHF. The CDR3 DNA follows: TGTGCCAGCAACCCAAGTGGGACCCGTTCACCCCTCCACTTT.

The chain couples TRBV9 to TRBJ2-4; 8 bases agree with TRBD1. V trimming: 0 bases; J trimming: 2 bases; junction bases outside the gene matches: 10. Germline V gene sequence: CDR1 SGDLS, CDR2 YYNGEE. This CDR3 region has 18 residues. CDR3 region: CASSVDDGQGYSKNIQYF. DNA for the CDR3: TGTGCCAGCAGCGTAGATGACGGACAGGGCTACTCCAAAAACATTCAGTACTTC.

The chain employs TRBV30 and TRBJ2-6, with D possibly being TRBD1 (6 bases). The V and J ends lost 6 bases and 4 bases respectively, with 10 bases between them. Germline CDR1 and CDR2: GTSNPN and SVGIG (reference sequence). The CDR3 spans 13 residues. The chain's CDR3 is CACQGSGANVLTF. CDR3 bases: TGTGCCTGTCAGGGGTCCGGGGCCAACGTCCTGACTTTC. Combining the CDR3 with reference TRBV30 and TRBJ2-6 gives the whole variable domain SQTIHQWPATLVQPVGSPLSLECTVEGTSNPNLYWYRQAAGRGLQLLFYSVGIGQISSEVPQNLSASRPQDRQFILSSKKLLLSDSGFYLCACQGSGANVLTFGAGSRLTVL.

As to this clone: Additional DNA sequences in this sample encode the identical CDR3. V and J are TRBV30 and TRBJ2-7; D is ambiguous. Germline CDR1 GTSNPN, CDR2 SVGIG (reference sequence). The CDR3 consists of 12 residues. Trimming cost V 0 bases and J 3 bases, with 6 bases left between them. CDR3 DNA: TGTGCCTGGAGTGTTTCCCTCTACGAGCAGTACTTC. Its protein product is CAWSVSLYEQYF.

This clone was detected only a few times. The junction and the germline gene differ at one end; a read error may be behind it. V and J are TRBV7-2 and TRBJ2-2, with 8 bases identical to TRBD2. Germline CDR1 reads SGHTA; CDR2 reads FQGNSA. This CDR3 contains 15 residues. The CDR3 loop is CASSPGLVFTGELFF. The CDR3 DNA follows: TGCGCCAGCAGCCCGGGACTAGTCTTCACCGGGGAGCTGTTTTTT.

This rearrangement joins TRBV5-3 to TRBJ1-6; maybe TRBD1 (5 bases). TRBV5-3 is an open reading frame whose function is uncertain. Trimming removed 6 bases from V and 7 bases from J, with 17 bases in between. This CDR3 region has 15 residues. The CDR3 sequence is CARINHPGPNSPLHF. DNA for the CDR3: TGTGCCAGAATCAACCATCCGGGACCGAATTCACCCCTCCACTTT.

This rearrangement joins TRBV19 to TRBJ1-2; weak D call: TRBD1 (6 bases). Trimming cost V 7 bases and J 3 bases, with 21 bases left between them. The CDR3 runs 16 residues. Germline lookup yields CDR1 LNHDA and CDR2 SQIVND (reference sequence). The CDR3 DNA is TGTGCCAGTAACTCCCAACAGGGAGCTCCCTACTATGGCTACACCTTC. Residues: CASNSQQGAPYYGYTF.